This entry describes one T cell receptor beta chain. The antigen is undetermined. V shed 1 base, J shed 4 bases, and the junction held 2 bases outside the gene matches. This CDR3 region has 14 residues. Germline assignment: CDR1 SGHTA and CDR2 FQGNSA. The protocol was immunoSEQ multiplex PCR, while the TCRdb copy is restricted to in-frame clones and leaves out a portion. The sample includes over 60,000 clones, roughly 88% seen only once; the top ten take 0.85% to 1%. The data originate from a study of OX40 agonist ivuxolimab in advanced cancers. Across the study: An agonistic anti-OX40 (CD134) antibody, ivuxolimab, was used to treat the patients. Every 2 weeks, ivuxolimab was infused into the patients intravenously at between 0.01 and 10 mg/kg. Averaging 60 years in age, with a range of 23 to 79, the cohort was 82.7% male.

Regarding the study as a whole: Determination of antigen specificity was not performed for the expanded peripheral T cells.

This chain connects TRBV7-2 to TRBJ2-5, with TRBD1 identical over 8 bases. The material sequenced was CD4+ or CD8+ T cells sorted from blood, taken in a trial of the OX40 agonist ivuxolimab. The TCR originated in an adult with an advanced solid tumor such as melanoma, head and neck, liver or kidney cancer. CDR3 DNA: TGTGCCAGCAGCTTAGGACAGGGGCCAGAGACCCAGTACTTC. This gives the protein CASSLGQGPETQYF.